This T cell receptor (beta chain) was profiled in a study of naive and memory T cell subsets. Study findings and constraints: Naive repertoires, especially CD8, held a few larger clonotypes, possibly memory cells re-expressing CD45RA. Clonotypes are single alpha or beta chains, not paired receptors.

Trimming pared 8 bases from V and 8 bases from J, leaving 18 bases between. Germline CDR1 MNHEY, CDR2 SVGEGT. The CDR3 is made up of 13 amino acids. In this sample, this clonotype turned up a few times. The antigen is undetermined. After CD4 positive bead selection, the CD4-negative fraction gave CD8 T cells. Two oligonucleotides, mixed equimolar, formed the beta constant-region primer covering TRBC1 and TRBC2. The ligated cDNA underwent four PCR rounds using SP2 and nested alpha and beta constant-region primers. TCRdb ran MiXCR on the UMI-ligation and nested PCR reads and lists one entry per CDR3 protein. Of around 100,000 distinct CDR3 sequences listed, 14% are singletons.

Sequencing input: naive CD8+ T cells from blood. The receptor was derived from a human donor in good health. The chain joins TRBV6-2 or TRBV6-3 to TRBJ1-2; D is uncertain. CDR3 DNA: TGTGCCAGCGGTCTCCTTTTGGCGCAGGGCTACACCTTC. Residues: CASGLLLAQGYTF.